The 2 T cell receptor beta chains below were found in one sample sequenced in a study of PD-1 blockade in classical Hodgkin lymphoma. Exposure to brentuximab vedotin varied, and each patient had relapsed following autologous stem cell transplantation. Thawed PBMCs underwent magnetic negative selection to yield purified CD4+ T cells. Sequencing used immunoSEQ multiplex PCR; TCRdb keeps in-frame clones, though not all of them. The sample shows about 12,000 clones, roughly 80% of them seen only once. The sample in question was CD4+ T cells from blood, obtained at baseline. The receptors stem from a human donor with classical Hodgkin lymphoma.

This sequence joins TRBV5-1 and TRBJ2-6, with D maybe TRBD1 (6 bases). With 4 bases removed from V and 1 base from J, the gap between germline ends came to 9 bases. This CDR3 has 15 amino acids. Germline V gives CDR1 SGHRS, CDR2 YFSETQ. The CDR3 loop reads CASSPGQSGANVLTF. The CDR3 DNA is TGCGCCAGCAGCCCGGGACAATCTGGGGCCAACGTCCTGACTTTC.

The V call is TRBV4-3, the J call TRBJ2-3; D might be TRBD1 or TRBD2, each matching 5 bases. V was trimmed by 4 bases and J by 0 bases, leaving 11 bases between them. This CDR3 has 15 residues. Germline assignment: CDR1 LGHNA and CDR2 YSLEER. The DNA for the CDR3 is TGCGCCAGCAGCCTCGAGAGGGGCAGCACAGATACGCAGTATTTT. This sequence encodes CASSLERGSTDTQYF.